The entry that follows covers one T cell receptor (beta chain) sequence. As yet, its antigen is unknown. Treatment reported: about 20 received Ad26.COV2.S at low or high dose, single or two shots; five or six received placebo; per-sample allocation not given. Sampling was performed 63 days after the first vaccine or placebo injection. What was given as vaccine was an Ad26 vector encoding Wuhan-strain SARS-CoV-2 spike. Assay used: immunoSEQ multiplex PCR; TCRdb lists only in-frame clones, some missing. Of about 320,000 clones in the sample, 85% were seen once. The entry originates in a study of Ad26.COV2.S vaccination and SARS-CoV-2 variants. General observations from the study: Spike-specific responses of CD8+ and CD4+ T cells were reported to display substantial breadth after vaccination.

The CDR3 sequence is 16 residues long. CDR1 SGDLS and CDR2 YYNGEE come from the germline V gene. V was shortened by 3 bases and J by 0 bases, with 13 bases between the two germline ends. The source of this sequence is a person between 18 and 65 years old who received the Ad26.COV2.S COVID-19 vaccine or a placebo. The sample consisted of peripheral blood, taken in a trial of Ad26.COV2.S vaccine versus placebo. This chain links TRBV9 with TRBJ1-3; D gene uncertain. CDR3 loop: CASSGRAPNSGNTIYF. DNA for the CDR3: TGTGCCAGCAGCGGAAGAGCACCGAACTCTGGAAACACCATATATTTT.